This TCR beta chain stems from a study of T cells in Graves' hyperthyroidism and ophthalmopathy. The investigators amplified TCR beta CDR3 regions from RNA transcripts. HTBI primers were the set used in a first-round RT-PCR of the TCR CDR3. TCRdb analysed the multiplex PCR reads with MiXCR anew, one entry per CDR3 protein. Seen here are around 300,000 distinct CDR3 sequences, around 20% observed once, and the top ten hold approximately 35%. Worth noting for this clonotype: Its antigen is not known.

Study-level results: Blood also contained most expanded thyroid clonotypes above 0.001. A 13 V-J signature model discriminated ophthalmopathy versus stable hyperthyroidism. Ophthalmopathy prediction by the model preceded onset by a median 6.5 months.

V shed 6 bases and J 7 bases; nucleotides not matched to a gene: 7. CDR1 and CDR2 from the germline V gene are SNHLY and FYNNEI. This CDR3 has 13 amino acids. The sample comprised blood. This TCR derives from a man between 45 and 60 years old with Graves' ophthalmopathy. V and J are TRBV2 and TRBJ1-2, with TRBD1 identical over 8 bases. This chain's CDR3 is CASRPGQGRGYTF. As DNA, the CDR3 is TGTGCCAGCAGACCCGGACAGGGACGTGGCTACACCTTC.